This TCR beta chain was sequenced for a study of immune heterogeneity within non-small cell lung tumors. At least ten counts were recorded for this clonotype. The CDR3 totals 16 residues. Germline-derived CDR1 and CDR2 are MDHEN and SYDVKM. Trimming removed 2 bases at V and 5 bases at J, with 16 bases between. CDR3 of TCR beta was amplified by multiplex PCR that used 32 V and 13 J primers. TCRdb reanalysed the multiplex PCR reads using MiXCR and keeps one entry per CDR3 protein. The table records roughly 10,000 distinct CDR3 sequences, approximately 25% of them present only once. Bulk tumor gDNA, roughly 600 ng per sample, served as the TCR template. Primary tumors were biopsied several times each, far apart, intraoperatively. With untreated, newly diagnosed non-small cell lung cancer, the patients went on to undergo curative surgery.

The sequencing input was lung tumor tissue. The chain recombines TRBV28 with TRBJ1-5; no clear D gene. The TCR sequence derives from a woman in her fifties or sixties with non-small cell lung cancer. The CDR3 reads CASSLRFWGSDQPQHF. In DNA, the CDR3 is TGTGCCAGCAGTTTAAGGTTTTGGGGATCGGATCAGCCCCAGCATTTT.